This T cell receptor (beta chain) was profiled in a study of blood T cells in healthy people across ages. For the second PCR, which ran for roughly 6 to 12 cycles, a sample-barcoded 5' primer and a J-beta primer mix were used. Using its own MiXCR run on the 5' RACE reads, TCRdb lists one record per CDR3 protein. The sample holds 800,000 to 1,300,000 distinct CDR3 sequences; around 25% are singletons and the top ten take about 0.72%. Per sample, a minimum of 6.5 million PBMCs were isolated. The CDR3 consists of 14 residues. Germline loops: CDR1 MNHEY, CDR2 SVGAGI. Remarks on this clonotype: A read error may produce the germline difference seen at one junction end.

These records were also assigned to another study, of T cells of mothers and their children. That publication notes: Related mother and child pairs showed slightly greater overlap (not significant) than unrelated pairs did. It was observed that no persistent microchimeric T cell clones could be detected.

This sequence originates from a girl aged 2 to 10 in good health. The genes are TRBV6-5 and TRBJ2-7, with D perhaps TRBD1 or TRBD2 (6 bases each). The sample consisted of blood. CDR3 residues: CASSHSGAAYEQYF. DNA for the CDR3: TGTGCCAGCAGTCACTCGGGGGCGGCCTACGAGCAGTACTTC.